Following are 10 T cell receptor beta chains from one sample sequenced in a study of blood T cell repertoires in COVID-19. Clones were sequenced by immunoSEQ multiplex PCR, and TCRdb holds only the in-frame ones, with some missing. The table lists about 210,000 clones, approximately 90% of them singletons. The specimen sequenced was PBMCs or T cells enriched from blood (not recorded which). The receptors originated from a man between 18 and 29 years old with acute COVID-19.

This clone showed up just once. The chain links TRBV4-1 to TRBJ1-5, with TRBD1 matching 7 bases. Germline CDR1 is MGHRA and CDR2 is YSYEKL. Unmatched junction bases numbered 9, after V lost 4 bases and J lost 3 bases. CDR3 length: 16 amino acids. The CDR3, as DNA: TGCGCCAGCAGCCCACGCCCAACAGGGGTCAATCAGCCCCAGCATTTT. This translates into CASSPRPTGVNQPQHF.

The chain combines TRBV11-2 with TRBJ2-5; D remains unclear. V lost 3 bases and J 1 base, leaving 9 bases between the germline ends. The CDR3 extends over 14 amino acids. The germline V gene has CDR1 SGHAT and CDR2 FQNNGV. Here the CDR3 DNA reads TGTGCCAGCAGCTTCGGTGCATCCCAAGAGACCCAGTACTTC. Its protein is CASSFGASQETQYF.

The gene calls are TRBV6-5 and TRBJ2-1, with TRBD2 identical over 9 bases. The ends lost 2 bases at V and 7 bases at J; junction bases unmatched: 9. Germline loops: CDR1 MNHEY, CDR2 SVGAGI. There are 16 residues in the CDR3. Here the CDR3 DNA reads TGTGCCAGCAGTTACCCAAGCGGGAGGAAAGGGAATGAGCAGTTCTTC. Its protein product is CASSYPSGRKGNEQFF.

Here the CDR3 DNA reads TGTGCCAGCAGTTTAGGGTCAGAAGAAGCTTTCTTT. It codes for CASSLGSEEAFF. The chain is built from TRBV12-3 or TRBV12-4 and TRBJ1-1, with D hard to call. Deletions cut 1 base from V and 8 bases from J, with 8 bases between. CDR3 length: 12 amino acids.

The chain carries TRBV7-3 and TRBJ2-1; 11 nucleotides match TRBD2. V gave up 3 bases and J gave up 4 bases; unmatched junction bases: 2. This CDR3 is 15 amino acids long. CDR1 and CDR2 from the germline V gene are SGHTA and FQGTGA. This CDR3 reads CASSLGTSGYNEQFF. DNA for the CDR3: TGTGCCAGCAGCTTGGGGACTAGCGGTTACAATGAGCAGTTCTTC.

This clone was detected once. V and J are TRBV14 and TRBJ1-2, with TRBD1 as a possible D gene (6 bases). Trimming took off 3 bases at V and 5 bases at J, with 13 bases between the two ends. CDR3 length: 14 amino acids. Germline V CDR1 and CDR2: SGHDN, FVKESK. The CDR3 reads CASSHPTGEYGYTF. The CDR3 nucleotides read TGTGCCAGCAGCCACCCGACAGGCGAGTATGGCTACACCTTC.

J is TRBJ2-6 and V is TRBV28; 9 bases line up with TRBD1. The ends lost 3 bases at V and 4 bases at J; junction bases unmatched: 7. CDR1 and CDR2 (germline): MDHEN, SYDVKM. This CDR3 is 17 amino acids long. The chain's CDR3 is CASSFWGQGTGANVLTF. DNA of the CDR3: TGTGCCAGCAGTTTCTGGGGACAGGGAACCGGGGCCAACGTCCTGACTTTC. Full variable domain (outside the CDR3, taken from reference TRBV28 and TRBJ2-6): DVKVTQSSRYLVKRTGEKVFLECVQDMDHENMFWYRQDPGLGLRLIYFSYDVKMKEKGDIPEGYSVSREKKERFSLILESASTNQTSMYLCASSFWGQGTGANVLTFGAGSRLTVL.

The CDR3 nucleotides read TGTGCCACCCGGGGCGCGGGATTCGAGCAGTTCTTC. This sequence encodes CATRGAGFEQFF. The rearrangement joins TRBV24-1 to TRBJ2-1, with D perhaps matching TRBD2 (6 bases). CDR3 length: 12 amino acids. Germline V gene lookup returns CDR1 KGHDR and CDR2 SFDVKD. V was pared by 9 bases and J by 10 bases, with 15 bases between.

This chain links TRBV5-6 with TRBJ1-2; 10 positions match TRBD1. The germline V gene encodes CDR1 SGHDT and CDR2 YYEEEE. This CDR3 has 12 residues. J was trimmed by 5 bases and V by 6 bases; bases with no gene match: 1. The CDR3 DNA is TGTGCCAGCAAGGACAGGGGGTATGGCTACACCTTC. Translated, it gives CASKDRGYGYTF.

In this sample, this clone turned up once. CDR3 in amino acids: CASSQDPPLSEETQYF. Written as DNA, the CDR3 is TGTGCCAGCAGCCAAGATCCCCCGCTCTCAGAAGAGACCCAGTACTTC. The chain recombines TRBV4-2 with TRBJ2-5, with D hard to call. V lost 0 bases, J lost 3 bases, and 14 bases lay in between. The CDR3 is made up of 16 amino acids. The germline gives CDR1 LGHNA, CDR2 YNFKEQ.